The entry below gives a single T cell receptor beta chain sequence along with its context. The data were taken from a study of blood T cell repertoires in COVID-19. V lost 8 bases to trimming and J lost 2 bases, with 17 bases between them. The CDR3 totals 15 residues. The germline V gene encodes CDR1 SNHLY and CDR2 FYNNEI. Sequencing used immunoSEQ multiplex PCR; TCRdb keeps in-frame clones, though not all of them. The sample lists fewer than 250,000 clones; more than 70% were seen once. This TCR came from a woman aged 45 to 65 with acute or convalescent COVID-19. The J gene is TRBJ2-3, the V gene TRBV2, with D possibly being TRBD1 (6 bases). The sequenced sample consisted of peripheral blood. CDR3 DNA: TGTGCCAGCGGTCGAACACAGGGTAACACAGATACGCAGTATTTT. The encoded protein is CASGRTQGNTDTQYF.